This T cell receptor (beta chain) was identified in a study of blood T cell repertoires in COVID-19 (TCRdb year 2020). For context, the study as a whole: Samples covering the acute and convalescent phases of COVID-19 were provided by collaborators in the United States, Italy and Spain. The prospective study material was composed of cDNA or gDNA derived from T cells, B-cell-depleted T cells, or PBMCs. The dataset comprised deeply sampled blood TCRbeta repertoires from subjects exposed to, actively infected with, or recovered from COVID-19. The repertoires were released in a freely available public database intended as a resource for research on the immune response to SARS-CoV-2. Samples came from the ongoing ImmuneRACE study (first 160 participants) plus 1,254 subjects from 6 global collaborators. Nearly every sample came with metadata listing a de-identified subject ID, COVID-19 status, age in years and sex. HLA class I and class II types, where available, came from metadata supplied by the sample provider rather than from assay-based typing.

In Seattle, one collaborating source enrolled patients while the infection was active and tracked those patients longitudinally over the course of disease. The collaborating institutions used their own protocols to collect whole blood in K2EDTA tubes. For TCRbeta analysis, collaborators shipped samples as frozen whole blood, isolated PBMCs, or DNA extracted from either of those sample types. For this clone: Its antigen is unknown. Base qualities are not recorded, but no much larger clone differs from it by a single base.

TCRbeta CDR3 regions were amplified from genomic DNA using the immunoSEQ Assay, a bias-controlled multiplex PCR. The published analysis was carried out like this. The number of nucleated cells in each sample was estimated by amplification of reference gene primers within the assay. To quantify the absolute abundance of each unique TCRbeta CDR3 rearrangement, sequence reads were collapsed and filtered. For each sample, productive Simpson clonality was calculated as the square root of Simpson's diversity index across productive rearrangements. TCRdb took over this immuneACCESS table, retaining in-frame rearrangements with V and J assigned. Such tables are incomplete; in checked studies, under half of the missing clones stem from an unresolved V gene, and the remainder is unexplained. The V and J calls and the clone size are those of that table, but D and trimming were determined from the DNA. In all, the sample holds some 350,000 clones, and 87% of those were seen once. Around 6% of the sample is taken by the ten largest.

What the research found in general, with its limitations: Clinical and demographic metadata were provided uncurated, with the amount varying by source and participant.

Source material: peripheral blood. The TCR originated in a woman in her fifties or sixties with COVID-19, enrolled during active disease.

The bases are TGTGCCAGCTCACTCGGAGCCTTGGGCTATGGCTACACCTTC. The resulting protein is CASSLGALGYGYTF. The chain employs TRBV18 and TRBJ1-2; no D segment can be confidently identified. V loses 4 bases of germline sequence and J loses 4 bases, and the interval between the two ends is 13 bases. Based on the germline V gene, the CDR1 and CDR2 sequences are KGHSH and LQKENI. Its CDR3 holds 14 amino acids, cysteine through phenylalanine. The read is trimmed to its CDR3 DNA, 42 bases read in frame from base 1.